The 32 T cell receptor beta chains below all came from one sample that was sequenced in a study of T cell repertoires in cytomegalovirus infection. Their cognate antigens are unknown. TCRdb fed the reads into MiXCR, producing one record per CDR3 protein. The repertoire consists of approximately 1,000,000 distinct CDR3 sequences, with approximately 31% occurring once and the leading ten covering about 14%. The sequenced sample was cultured CD8+ T cells from PBMCs, obtained from culture after CMV antigen stimulation. These receptors came from a human donor in good health (CMV status not recorded). Some clones in this sample may be carry-over from other donors' samples.

The V call is TRBV6-2 or TRBV6-3, the J call TRBJ2-1; 9 nucleotides match TRBD1. The germline CDR1 and CDR2 sequences are MNHEY and SVGEGT. This CDR3 contains 24 residues. Losses at the gene ends were 6 bases for V and 4 bases for J; bases not matched to a gene: 34. Here the CDR3 reads CASSYKPAGFSPKSGTGPYNEQFF. As DNA, the CDR3 is TGTGCCAGCAGCTATAAACCGGCCGGGTTTTCCCCCAAGTCTGGGACAGGGCCATACAATGAGCAGTTCTTC.

This clonotype was found many times. The CDR3: CASSRPRTGVTGELFF. CDR3 nucleotides: TGTGCCAGCAGTCGCCCCAGGACAGGGGTCACCGGGGAGCTGTTTTTT. The V and J genes are TRBV7-2 and TRBJ2-2, with 9 bases identical to TRBD1. The V and J ends lost 6 bases and 4 bases, in that order; junction bases with no gene match: 9. Germline loops: CDR1 SGHTA, CDR2 FQGNSA. The CDR3 sequence is 16 residues long.

This clonotype was detected a few times. The CDR3 loop reads CASSAQHRGREDYGYTF. CDR3 nucleotide sequence: TGCGCCAGCAGCGCCCAGCACAGGGGGCGCGAGGACTATGGCTACACCTTC. The chain couples TRBV10-1 to TRBJ1-2; TRBD1 matches at 9 bases. This CDR3 spans 17 amino acids. Looked up from germline, CDR1 is WNHNN and CDR2 is SYGVQD (reference sequence). The J segment lost 3 bases and the V segment lost 6 bases, leaving 14 bases of the junction unmatched.

The V gene is TRBV7-6, the J gene TRBJ2-1; D may match TRBD1 or TRBD2 (5 bases each). Trimming shortened V by 5 bases and J by 5 bases, and 22 bases separated the two germline ends. Germline V gene sequence: CDR1 SGHVS, CDR2 FNYEAQ. This CDR3 contains 17 residues. The CDR3 DNA sequence: TGTGCCAGCAGCCCGTCCAGGGAGACCTTACGGGACAATGAGCAGTTCTTC. It translates to CASSPSRETLRDNEQFF.

This chain joins TRBV20-1 and TRBJ2-6, with D possibly matching TRBD2 (5 bases). V was pared by 3 bases and J by 5 bases, with 17 bases between. The CDR3 loop spans 16 amino acids. In germline, CDR1 is DFQATT, CDR2 SNEGSKA (reference sequence). For the CDR3, the DNA is TGCAGTGCTAGTATGGAGGACGGCGTTTGGGCCAACGTCCTGACTTTC. It yields the protein CSASMEDGVWANVLTF.

This clonotype has just a few counts. The chain carries TRBV29-1 and TRBJ2-5, with D hard to call. Trimming removed 6 bases from V and 1 base from J, with 9 bases in between. The germline gives CDR1 SQVTM, CDR2 ANQGSEA. The CDR3 extends over 12 amino acids. The CDR3 loop reads CSVADGQETQYF. For the CDR3, the DNA is TGCAGCGTCGCGGACGGCCAAGAGACCCAGTACTTC. The complete variable domain, with remaining parts taken from reference TRBV29-1 and TRBJ2-5, reads SAVISQKPSRDICQRGTSLTIQCQVDSQVTMMFWYRQQPGQSLTLIATANQGSEATYESGFVIDKFPISRPNLTFSTLTVSNMSPEDSSIYLCSVADGQETQYFGPGTRLLVL.

CDR3 sequence (DNA): TGTGCCAGCAGCTTGGAGGGGGGCTTATACGAGCAGTACTTC. Encoded protein: CASSLEGGLYEQYF. The rearrangement uses TRBV7-9 and TRBJ2-7; tentatively, D is TRBD1 or TRBD2 (6 bases each). Trimming left V 3 bases short and J 4 bases short, with 13 bases between. This CDR3 contains 14 residues. In germline, CDR1 is SEHNR, CDR2 FQNEAQ (reference sequence).

The gene calls are TRBV6-2 or TRBV6-3 and TRBJ1-6; D unclear. V was cut by 4 bases and J by 7 bases, with 14 bases left in between. Per germline, CDR1 MNHEY and CDR2 SVGEGT. The CDR3 sequence is 15 residues long. CDR3: CASSSRSTVNSPLHF. The CDR3 region has the DNA TGTGCCAGCAGTTCGCGATCAACCGTGAATTCACCCCTCCACTTT.

In this sample, this clonotype turned up a few times. The chain employs TRBV11-2 and TRBJ2-2; no firm D call. This CDR3 contains 13 residues. The germline CDR1 and CDR2 sequences are SGHAT and FQNNGV. V lost 3 bases and J 5 bases, leaving 7 bases between the germline ends. The CDR3 region is CASSFYGTGELFF. In nucleotides, the CDR3 is TGTGCCAGCAGCTTTTACGGGACCGGGGAGCTGTTTTTT.

This clonotype was observed a few times. The V and J genes are TRBV27 and TRBJ1-5; TRBD1 agrees at 7 bases. This CDR3 comprises 14 residues. Germline-derived CDR1 and CDR2 are MNHEY and SMNVEV (reference sequence). V gave up 6 bases and J gave up 2 bases; unmatched junction bases: 4. The CDR3 nucleotides are TGTGCCAGCAGGCCCCAGGGGGGCAATCAGCCCCAGCATTTT. Its translation: CASRPQGGNQPQHF.

This clonotype was seen only a few times. Here the CDR3 DNA reads TGTGCCAGCAGTTTGATGTGGGACAGGGTGCGAGAGACCCAGTACTTC. This sequence encodes CASSLMWDRVRETQYF. The V call is TRBV27, the J call TRBJ2-5; TRBD1 matches 9 bases. The CDR3 has 16 amino acids. CDR1 is MNHEY and CDR2 is SMNVEV in the germline V gene (reference sequence). Losses at the gene ends were 3 bases for V and 4 bases for J; bases not matched to a gene: 9.

This clonotype was seen more than once but under ten times. This chain links TRBV29-1 with TRBJ2-5; D perhaps matches TRBD2 (6 bases). This CDR3 is 19 amino acids long. Trimming removed 3 bases at V and 5 bases at J, with 31 bases between. The germline V gene has CDR1 SQVTM and CDR2 ANQGSEA. For the CDR3, the DNA is TGCAGCGTTGACTCTTTGGGACGGGGGAGACTTACTCCTGGGGAGACCCAGTACTTC. Translating it yields CSVDSLGRGRLTPGETQYF.

The chain recombines TRBV27 with TRBJ1-5, with D hard to call. The CDR3 runs to 11 residues. Between the trimmed V and J ends, which lost 8 bases and 5 bases, there was a span of 7 bases. CDR1 is MNHEY and CDR2 is SMNVEV in the germline V gene (reference sequence). The CDR3 bases are TGTGCCAGCGGGATCGATCAGCCCCAGCATTTT. Protein product: CASGIDQPQHF.

The CDR3 region has the DNA TGCAGCGTTGAATATTGGGGGACGGACACCGGGGAGCTGTTTTTT. It encodes CSVEYWGTDTGELFF. J is TRBJ2-2 and V is TRBV29-1, with D perhaps assigned TRBD1 or TRBD2 (5 bases each). Trimming removed 2 bases from V and 3 bases from J, with 13 bases in between. The CDR3 runs 15 residues. Germline values: CDR1 SQVTM, CDR2 ANQGSEA.

At least ten counts were recorded for this clonotype. This chain connects TRBV12-3 or TRBV12-4 to TRBJ1-5, with 8 bases matching TRBD1. V dropped 3 bases and J dropped 5; count of bases not matched to a gene: 9. There are 16 residues in the CDR3. DNA for the CDR3: TGTGCCAGCAGTTTTTATGCTGGACAGGGAGATCAGCCCCAGCATTTT. Its translation is CASSFYAGQGDQPQHF.

A note on this clonotype: A much larger clone differs from this one at a single base, so this may be a read error. The chain has TRBV6-2 or TRBV6-3 and TRBJ2-1, with 7 bases fitting TRBD1. This CDR3 has 19 residues. J gave up 1 base and V 2 bases, and 14 bases lay outside the gene matches. Germline CDR1 reads MNHEY; CDR2 reads SVGEGT. DNA of the CDR3: TGTGCCAGCAGTTACGACTATACAGGGGTTACCTCGTCCTACAATGAGCAGTTCTTC. It translates to CASSYDYTGVTSSYNEQFF.

The genes are TRBV7-2 and TRBJ1-1; D is ambiguous. Trimming took 6 bases from V and 3 from J, leaving 5 bases between them. Germline V CDR1 and CDR2: SGHTA, FQGNSA. The CDR3 has 11 residues. DNA for the CDR3: TGTGCCAGCAGATACGACACTGAAGCTTTCTTT. Amino acid sequence: CASRYDTEAFF.

The CDR3 protein is CASSLYGLFNEKLFF. Here the CDR3 DNA reads TGTGCCAGCAGCCTATACGGGCTCTTTAATGAAAAACTGTTTTTT. This chain connects TRBV7-2 to TRBJ1-4; no reliable D call. The CDR3 length is 15 residues. V lost 5 bases, J lost 4 bases, and 14 bases lay in between. Germline lookup yields CDR1 SGHTA and CDR2 FQGNSA.

This chain links TRBV7-9 with TRBJ1-2; D not resolved. The CDR3 is 15 amino acids. Germline V gives CDR1 SEHNR, CDR2 FQNEAQ (reference sequence). The V end lost 5 bases, the J end lost 0 bases, and 13 bases lay between the germline ends. CDR3: CASSDGKLANYGYTF. The CDR3 region has the DNA TGTGCCAGCAGCGACGGAAAGTTAGCTAACTATGGCTACACCTTC. The whole variable domain, remainder taken from reference TRBV7-9 and TRBJ1-2, is DTGVSQNPRHKITKRGQNVTFRCDPISEHNRLYWYRQTLGQGPEFLTYFQNEAQLEKSRLLSDRFSAERPKGSFSTLEIQRTEQGDSAMYLCASSDGKLANYGYTFGSGTRLTVV.

This clonotype showed up many times. The chain joins TRBV9 to TRBJ2-1; 9 bases match TRBD2. With V trimmed by 3 bases and J by 0 bases, 4 bases remained unmatched. Germline V CDR1 and CDR2: SGDLS, YYNGEE. This CDR3 comprises 16 residues. The CDR3 is CASSGLAGSSYNEQFF. In DNA, the CDR3 is TGTGCCAGCAGCGGGCTAGCGGGGAGCTCCTACAATGAGCAGTTCTTC.

The chain joins TRBV5-1 to TRBJ2-1, with 9 bases fitting TRBD1. The V gene end was trimmed by 0 bases and the J gene end by 6 bases; junction bases not matched to a gene: 4. CDR1 and CDR2 from the germline V gene are SGHRS and YFSETQ. The CDR3 loop spans 15 amino acids. For the CDR3, the DNA is TGCGCCAGCAGCTTGGGGGACAGGGTGGGCAATGAGCAGTTCTTC. Its protein is CASSLGDRVGNEQFF.

Remarks on this clonotype: This may arise from a read error, as a much more abundant clone is one base away. The V and J genes are TRBV7-2 and TRBJ2-1; 11 bases agree with TRBD2. The trim removed 6 bases at V and 2 bases at J, leaving 9 bases unmatched. This CDR3 has 17 amino acids. Germline V CDR1 and CDR2: SGHTA, FQGNSA. CDR3 protein: CASSRTLAGDPYNEQFF. DNA of the CDR3: TGTGCCAGCAGTCGAACACTAGCGGGGGACCCCTACAATGAGCAGTTCTTC. Combining the CDR3 with reference TRBV7-2 and TRBJ2-1 gives the whole variable domain GAGVSQSPSNKVTEKGKDVELRCDPISGHTALYWYRQSLGQGLEFLIYFQGNSAPDKSGLPSDRFSAERTGGSVSTLTIQRTQQEDSAVYLCASSRTLAGDPYNEQFFGPGTRLTVL.

The chain combines TRBV19 with TRBJ2-1, with 7 bases matching TRBD1. J was trimmed by 5 bases and V by 7 bases; bases with no gene match: 11. This CDR3 comprises 15 residues. The germline V gene has CDR1 LNHDA and CDR2 SQIVND (reference sequence). The CDR3 sequence is CASTERQGVHNEQFF. For the CDR3, the DNA is TGTGCCAGTACCGAAAGGCAGGGGGTTCACAATGAGCAGTTCTTC.

There are a few counts of this clonotype. This rearrangement joins TRBV12-3 or TRBV12-4 to TRBJ1-5; D gene unclear. The CDR3 totals 15 residues. Trimming removed 5 bases from V and 4 bases from J, with 15 bases in between. CDR3 nucleotides: TGTGCCAGCAGTACCCGTTTGGGTTGGAATCAGCCCCAGCATTTT. This encodes CASSTRLGWNQPQHF.

This clonotype was picked up a small number of times. The chain carries TRBV6-5 and TRBJ2-1, with 7 bases that match TRBD2. This CDR3 spans 15 amino acids. V lost 0 bases and J lost 4; bases outside the gene matches: 3. Germline V gene sequence: CDR1 MNHEY, CDR2 SVGAGI. Here the CDR3 reads CASSYSRGRYNEQFF. DNA for the CDR3: TGTGCCAGCAGTTACTCGCGGGGGAGGTACAATGAGCAGTTCTTC.

The chain couples TRBV7-6 to TRBJ1-1; D remains ambiguous. V dropped 5 bases and J dropped 6 bases, with 13 bases sitting between them. The CDR3 totals 13 residues. Germline CDR1 and CDR2: SGHVS and FNYEAQ. CDR3 in amino acids: CASSLGPRAEAFF. CDR3 sequence (DNA): TGTGCCAGCAGCCTCGGGCCTAGGGCTGAAGCTTTCTTT.

This clonotype was observed a handful of times. The V and J genes are TRBV12-3 or TRBV12-4 and TRBJ1-1; tentatively, D is TRBD1 (6 bases). The CDR3 loop spans 15 amino acids. Trimming stripped 3 bases from V and 0 bases from J, with 11 bases between. CDR3 residues: CASSFGGRVNTEAFF. CDR3 nucleotide sequence: TGTGCCAGCAGTTTTGGGGGGCGCGTGAACACTGAAGCTTTCTTT.

The chain joins TRBV4-2 to TRBJ1-3, with D unclear. Trimming shortened V by 0 bases and J by 5 bases, and 11 bases separated the two germline ends. The CDR3 is made up of 15 amino acids. The germline V gene has CDR1 LGHNA and CDR2 YNFKEQ. CDR3 amino acids: CASSQDVGRRNTIYF. In nucleotides, the CDR3 is TGTGCCAGCAGCCAAGATGTAGGACGTAGAAACACCATATATTTT.

This clonotype was observed at least ten times. V and J are TRBV7-2 and TRBJ1-6, with a possible D match to TRBD1 (5 bases). This CDR3 is built from 16 residues. Germline lookup yields CDR1 SGHTA and CDR2 FQGNSA. V lost 1 base and J lost 9, with 16 bases in between. The CDR3 DNA follows: TGTGCCAGCAGCTTAGATGGGGGAAGACTAGGTTCACCCCTCCACTTT. Encoded protein: CASSLDGGRLGSPLHF.

The chain combines TRBV7-6 with TRBJ1-5; D is unresolved. Trimming cost V 0 bases and J 5 bases, with 5 bases left between them. The V gene's germline CDR1 is SGHVS and CDR2 FNYEAQ. This CDR3 has 13 residues. In DNA, the CDR3 is TGTGCCAGCAGCTTAGCGGAGGATCAGCCCCAGCATTTT. It specifies CASSLAEDQPQHF.

This clonotype has more than one count but fewer than ten. The chain links TRBV27 to TRBJ2-1; no clear D gene. CDR3 length: 12 amino acids. The germline V and J ends were trimmed by 8 bases and 7 bases, with 12 bases remaining between them. Germline CDR1 MNHEY, CDR2 SMNVEV (reference sequence). CDR3 loop: CASGLVRNEQFF. DNA for the CDR3: TGTGCCAGCGGCTTAGTGAGGAATGAGCAGTTCTTC.

This clonotype was recorded many times. The gene calls are TRBV7-9 and TRBJ1-1; possible D gene TRBD1, 5 bases. Germline loops: CDR1 SEHNR, CDR2 FQNEAQ (reference sequence). The CDR3 contains 15 residues. Trimming took off 4 bases at V and 4 bases at J, with 16 bases between the two ends. The CDR3 sequence: CASSWPRGAATEAFF. The CDR3 nucleotides are TGTGCCAGCAGCTGGCCGAGAGGGGCAGCCACTGAAGCTTTCTTT.